Each of the 21 T cell receptor beta chains below was sequenced from the same sample in a study of CXCR3-negative and CXCR3-positive naive CD8 T cells. Points from the study as a whole: Naive cells positive for CXCR3 carried more hydrophobic TRB CDR3s than CXCR3-negative ones.

Researchers prepared the TRB cDNA libraries using 5' RACE with UMI labels. TCRdb reanalyzed the 5' RACE reads and collapses them to one entry per CDR3 protein, without DNA. Its table lists 50,000 to 65,000 distinct CDR3 sequences. These receptors are not linked to any known antigen. The specimen was naive CXCR3+ CD8+ T cells from blood. Indicated subset: CD45RO-CCR7+CD27+CD95- naive CD8+ T cells expressing CXCR3 (TNR3+). The receptors here all came from a human donor in good health. Some clones in this sample may be carry-over from other donors' samples.

The rearrangement uses TRBV28 and TRBJ2-7. Looked up from germline, CDR1 is MDHEN and CDR2 is SYDVKM. This CDR3 has 12 amino acids. CDR3 sequence reads: CASTTGTYEQYF. Using reference TRBV28 and TRBJ2-7 for the parts outside the CDR3, the full variable domain is DVKVTQSSRYLVKRTGEKVFLECVQDMDHENMFWYRQDPGLGLRLIYFSYDVKMKEKGDIPEGYSVSREKKERFSLILESASTNQTSMYLCASTTGTYEQYFGPGTRLTVT.

This rearrangement joins TRBV7-8 to TRBJ1-6. There are 15 residues in the CDR3. The germline CDR1 and CDR2 sequences are SGHVS and FQNEAQ. The CDR3 sequence: CASSLYVSYNSPLHF.

The rearrangement joins TRBV11-2 to TRBJ1-1; TCRdb's D gene call, TRBD1, goes unchecked for lack of DNA. The CDR3 loop spans 14 amino acids. CDR1 SGHAT and CDR2 FQNNGV come from the germline V gene. The CDR3 spells CASSSPSWGTEAFF. The full variable domain, its missing parts supplied by reference TRBV11-2 and TRBJ1-1, is EAGVAQSPRYKIIEKRQSVAFWCNPISGHATLYWYQQILGQGPKLLIQFQNNGVVDDSQLPKDRFSAERLKGVDSTLKIQPAKLEDSAVYLCASSSPSWGTEAFFGQGTRLTVV.

The chain recombines TRBV20-1 with TRBJ1-2. Germline values: CDR1 DFQATT, CDR2 SNEGSKA (reference sequence). This CDR3 is 14 amino acids long. CDR3 amino acids: CSARDLDLHYGYTF.

The chain employs TRBV6-1 and TRBJ1-2. Germline V gene data show CDR1 as MNHNS and CDR2 as SASEGT. This CDR3 contains 14 residues. The CDR3 protein is CASSERSGGHGYTF.

V usage is TRBV7-9 and J usage is TRBJ2-3; TCRdb returns TRBD1, unconfirmable since there is no DNA. The length of the CDR3 is 19 residues. Germline V lookup: CDR1 SEHNR, CDR2 FQNEAQ (reference sequence). The CDR3 loop is CASSSTPIRTGSTTDTQYF.

The J gene is TRBJ2-7, the V gene TRBV29-1. The CDR3 covers 11 residues. Per the germline V gene, CDR1 is SQVTM and CDR2 is ANQGSEA. The CDR3 sequence is CSARTDYEQYF.

The chain recombines TRBV19 with TRBJ1-1. The CDR3 runs to 13 residues. Germline V gene data show CDR1 as LNHDA and CDR2 as SQIVND (reference sequence). This CDR3 is CASSIWERTEAFF. Based on the CDR3 plus reference TRBV19 and TRBJ1-1, the full variable domain is DGGITQSPKYLFRKEGQNVTLSCEQNLNHDAMYWYRQDPGQGLRLIYYSQIVNDFQKGDIAEGYSVSREKKESFPLTVTSAQKNPTAFYLCASSIWERTEAFFGQGTRLTVV.

The V and J genes are TRBV6-6 and TRBJ2-5; the D call from TCRdb, TRBD2, cannot be confirmed without DNA. The germline V gene has CDR1 MNHNY and CDR2 SVGAGI (reference sequence). This CDR3 has 15 residues. CDR3 sequence reads: CASGDSVLAEETQYF.

The chain has TRBV7-9 and TRBJ2-1; TCRdb gives TRBD1 as the D gene, but with no DNA this cannot be confirmed. Germline CDR1 and CDR2: SEHNR and FQNEAQ (reference sequence). CDR3 length equals 15 residues. Here the CDR3 reads CASSLGTIPYNEQFF. The complete variable domain, with remaining parts taken from reference TRBV7-9 and TRBJ2-1, reads DTGVSQNPRHKITKRGQNVTFRCDPISEHNRLYWYRQTLGQGPEFLTYFQNEAQLEKSRLLSDRFSAERPKGSFSTLEIQRTEQGDSAMYLCASSLGTIPYNEQFFGPGTRLTVL.

The chain employs TRBV7-9 and TRBJ2-7; TCRdb's D gene call, TRBD1, goes unchecked for lack of DNA. CDR1 is SEHNR, CDR2 FQNEAQ, per germline (reference sequence). The CDR3 has 13 residues. This chain's CDR3 is CASSLPGAYEQYF.

The chain has TRBV6-6 and TRBJ2-1; the D gene TCRdb calls, TRBD2, cannot be checked with no DNA. Germline CDR1 reads MNHNY; CDR2 reads SVGAGI (reference sequence). This CDR3 contains 14 residues. The CDR3 loop is CASTSVGLANEQFF.

The V call is TRBV4-1, the J call TRBJ1-1; the D gene TCRdb calls, TRBD1, cannot be checked with no DNA. The CDR3 sequence is 17 residues long. In germline, CDR1 is MGHRA, CDR2 YSYEKL. CDR3 amino acids: CASSQVRPGPWNTEAFF.

This clonotype shows up as medium-sized by frequency. The rearrangement links TRBV5-1 to TRBJ1-1; as DNA is missing, the TRBD1 call by TCRdb cannot be tested. Germline V gene sequence: CDR1 SGHRS, CDR2 YFSETQ. The CDR3 extends over 15 amino acids. CDR3: CASSLDQGVRTEAFF.

This sequence joins TRBV6-5 and TRBJ2-3; the D call of TRBD1 rests on TCRdb alone, since no DNA is present to check it. The germline gives CDR1 MNHEY, CDR2 SVGAGI. The CDR3 is 12 residues long. CDR3 sequence reads: CAVWGAVDTQYF.

This chain uses TRBV7-9 with TRBJ2-4. The CDR3 totals 15 residues. CDR1 is SEHNR, CDR2 FQNEAQ, per germline (reference sequence). CDR3 sequence: CASSLVGGRENIQYF.

The J gene is TRBJ2-2, the V gene TRBV9; the TCRdb call, TRBD1, lacks DNA for checking. Germline V lookup: CDR1 SGDLS, CDR2 YYNGEE. The CDR3 totals 14 residues. CDR3 in amino acids: CASSVQGDTGELFF. The whole variable domain, filled in from reference TRBV9 and TRBJ2-2, reads DSGVTQTPKHLITATGQRVTLRCSPRSGDLSVYWYQQSLDQGLQFLIQYYNGEERAKGNILERFSAQQFPDLHSELNLSSLELGDSALYFCASSVQGDTGELFFGEGSRLTVL.

The gene calls are TRBV7-9 and TRBJ2-7. The germline gives CDR1 SEHNR, CDR2 FQNEAQ (reference sequence). The CDR3 spans 16 residues. CDR3 loop: CASSSTPYLAEEEQYF. Together with reference TRBV7-9 and TRBJ2-7, the CDR3 gives the full variable domain: DTGVSQNPRHKITKRGQNVTFRCDPISEHNRLYWYRQTLGQGPEFLTYFQNEAQLEKSRLLSDRFSAERPKGSFSTLEIQRTEQGDSAMYLCASSSTPYLAEEEQYFGPGTRLTVT.

The chain recombines TRBV11-3 with TRBJ2-2; TCRdb indicates TRBD1, and absent DNA this call remains unverified. The CDR3 sequence is 17 residues long. The germline gives CDR1 SGHNT, CDR2 YENEEA. CDR3 amino acids: CASSPGAGAPNTGELFF.

V usage is TRBV7-2 and J usage is TRBJ1-2; TCRdb proposes TRBD1, but this gene call is untestable without DNA. CDR3 length: 13 amino acids. Germline CDR1 reads SGHTA; CDR2 reads FQGNSA. The chain's CDR3 is CASSRGQIYGYTF.

The rearrangement uses TRBV7-3 and TRBJ2-1; the D call of TRBD1 rests on TCRdb alone, since no DNA is present to check it. This CDR3 spans 19 amino acids. Germline CDR1 and CDR2: SGHTA and FQGTGA. CDR3: CASSLTPYVTGGSLEEQFF.